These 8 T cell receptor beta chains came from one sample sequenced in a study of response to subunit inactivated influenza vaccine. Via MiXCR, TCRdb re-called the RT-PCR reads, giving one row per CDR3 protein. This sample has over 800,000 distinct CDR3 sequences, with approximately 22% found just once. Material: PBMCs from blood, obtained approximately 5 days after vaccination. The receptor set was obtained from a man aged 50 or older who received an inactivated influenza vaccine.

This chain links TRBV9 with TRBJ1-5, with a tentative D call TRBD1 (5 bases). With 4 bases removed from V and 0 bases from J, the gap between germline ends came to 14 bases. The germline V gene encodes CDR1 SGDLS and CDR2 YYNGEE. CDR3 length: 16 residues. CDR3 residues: CASSPGAENSNQPQHF. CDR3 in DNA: TGTGCCAGCAGCCCCGGGGCGGAAAATAGCAATCAGCCCCAGCATTTT.

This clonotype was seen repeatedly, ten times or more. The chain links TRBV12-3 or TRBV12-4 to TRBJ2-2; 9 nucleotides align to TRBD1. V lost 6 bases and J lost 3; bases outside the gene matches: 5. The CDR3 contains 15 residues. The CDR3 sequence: CASSQGQGYTGELFF. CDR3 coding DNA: TGTGCCAGCAGCCAGGGACAGGGTTACACCGGGGAGCTGTTTTTT.

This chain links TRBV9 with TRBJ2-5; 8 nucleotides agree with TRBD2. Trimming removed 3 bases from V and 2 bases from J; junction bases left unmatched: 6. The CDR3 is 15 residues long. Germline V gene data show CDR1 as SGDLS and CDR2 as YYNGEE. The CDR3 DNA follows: TGTGCCAGCAGCGATGGGACTAGGACTCAAGAGACCCAGTACTTC. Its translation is CASSDGTRTQETQYF.

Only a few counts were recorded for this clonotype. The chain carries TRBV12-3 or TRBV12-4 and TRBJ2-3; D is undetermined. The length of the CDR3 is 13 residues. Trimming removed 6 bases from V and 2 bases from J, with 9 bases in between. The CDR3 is CASSPDTTDTQYF. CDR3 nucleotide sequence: TGTGCCAGCAGCCCTGACACCACAGATACGCAGTATTTT.

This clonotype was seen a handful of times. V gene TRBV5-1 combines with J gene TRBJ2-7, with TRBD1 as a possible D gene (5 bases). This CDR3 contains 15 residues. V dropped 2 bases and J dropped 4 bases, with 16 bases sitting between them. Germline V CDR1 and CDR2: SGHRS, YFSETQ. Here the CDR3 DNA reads TGCGCCAGCAGCTTATCTCCGACGACAGTATACGAGCAGTACTTC. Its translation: CASSLSPTTVYEQYF.

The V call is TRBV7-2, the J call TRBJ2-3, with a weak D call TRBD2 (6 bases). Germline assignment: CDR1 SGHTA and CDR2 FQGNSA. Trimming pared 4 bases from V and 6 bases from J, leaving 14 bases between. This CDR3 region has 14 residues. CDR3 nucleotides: TGTGCCAGCAGCTGGGGACTCCCCCTTGATACGCAGTATTTT. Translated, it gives CASSWGLPLDTQYF.

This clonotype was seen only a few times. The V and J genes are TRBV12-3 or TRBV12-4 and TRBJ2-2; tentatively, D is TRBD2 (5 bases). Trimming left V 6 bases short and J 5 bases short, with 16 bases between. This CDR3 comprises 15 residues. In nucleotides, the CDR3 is TGTGCCAGCAGCCCCGGGATCCGAATTACCGGGGAGCTGTTTTTT. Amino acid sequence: CASSPGIRITGELFF.

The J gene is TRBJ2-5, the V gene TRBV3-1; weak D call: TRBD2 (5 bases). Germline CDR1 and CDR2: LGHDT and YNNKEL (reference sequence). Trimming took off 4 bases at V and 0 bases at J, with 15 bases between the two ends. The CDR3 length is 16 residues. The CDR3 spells CASSPEGFWYQETQYF. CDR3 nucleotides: TGTGCCAGCAGCCCTGAGGGTTTTTGGTACCAAGAGACCCAGTACTTC.